The 32 T cell receptor beta chains in this list originate from one sample, sequenced in a study of CD8+ T cells in alopecia areata. cDNA prepared by RNA extraction and subsequent reverse transcription served as the template for sequencing. Method: immunoSEQ multiplex PCR; TCRdb's copy keeps in-frame clones and lacks some. The sample comprises around 290,000 clones, 58% of which are singletons, and under 2% rests with the top ten. The treatment denotes: oral pan-JAK inhibitor, 5-10 mg twice daily. The sequences come from CD4+ T cells sorted from blood, collected at week 24, from a patient treated with tofacitinib. Every receptor here comes from a human donor with alopecia areata.

V is TRBV9 and J is TRBJ2-5; D unresolved. Germline lookup yields CDR1 SGDLS and CDR2 YYNGEE. The V end lost 1 base, the J end lost 5 bases, and 9 bases lay between the germline ends. There are 13 residues in the CDR3. This chain's CDR3 is CASSVNVGETQYF. Here the CDR3 DNA reads TGTGCCAGCAGCGTAAACGTTGGGGAGACCCAGTACTTC.

Note on this clone: Compared with germline, one end of the junction differs, possibly owing to a read error. This chain uses TRBV7-7 with TRBJ2-5; D is undetermined. Germline-derived CDR1 and CDR2 are SSHAT and FNYEAQ (reference sequence). CDR3 size: 14 residues. The CDR3 nucleotides are TGTGCTAGCAGCTTATGGGGATTACAAGAGACCCAGTACTTC. Amino acids: CASSLWGLQETQYF.

J is TRBJ2-3 and V is TRBV30, with D perhaps given as TRBD1 or TRBD2 (6 bases each). Germline CDR1 is GTSNPN and CDR2 is SVGIG (reference sequence). The CDR3 has 15 amino acids. Trimming took off 5 bases at V and 3 bases at J, with 18 bases between the two ends. The CDR3 sequence is CAWSGAGATTDTQYF. DNA for the CDR3: TGTGCCTGGTCGGGAGCAGGGGCGACGACAGATACGCAGTATTTT. The complete variable domain, with remaining parts taken from reference TRBV30 and TRBJ2-3, reads SQTIHQWPATLVQPVGSPLSLECTVEGTSNPNLYWYRQAAGRGLQLLFYSVGIGQISSEVPQNLSASRPQDRQFILSSKKLLLSDSGFYLCAWSGAGATTDTQYFGPGTRLTVL.

The genes are TRBV27 and TRBJ2-5, with TRBD2 matching 11 bases. The germline CDR1 and CDR2 sequences are MNHEY and SMNVEV (reference sequence). The length of the CDR3 is 14 residues. The V gene end was trimmed by 5 bases and the J gene end by 4 bases; junction bases not matched to a gene: 3. The CDR3 is CASSPTSGGETQYF. CDR3 nucleotides: TGTGCCAGCAGTCCTACTAGCGGGGGAGAGACCCAGTACTTC.

This rearrangement joins TRBV7-2 to TRBJ2-1; D gene ambiguous. Germline V gene data show CDR1 as SGHTA and CDR2 as FQGNSA. V was cut by 5 bases and J by 2 bases, with 7 bases left in between. This CDR3 is built from 13 residues. In DNA form, the CDR3 reads TGTGCCAGCAGCCCCCGACCCTACAATGAGCAGTTCTTC. Protein: CASSPRPYNEQFF.

The chain couples TRBV20-1 to TRBJ2-1; D gene ambiguous. CDR3 length: 11 amino acids. Trimming pared 0 bases from V and 9 bases from J, leaving 6 bases between. Germline V gene data show CDR1 as DFQATT and CDR2 as SNEGSKA (reference sequence). The CDR3 protein is CSARDPSEQFF. In nucleotides, the CDR3 is TGCAGTGCTAGAGATCCGAGTGAGCAGTTCTTC.

CDR3 in amino acids: CASSMGWALAGARYEQYF. The CDR3 DNA is TGTGCCAGCAGCATGGGTTGGGCCTTGGCGGGGGCCCGATACGAGCAGTACTTC. The chain combines TRBV5-4 with TRBJ2-7, with D possibly matching TRBD2 (7 bases). V shed 4 bases and J shed 4 bases, with 27 bases lying between them. The CDR3 spans 18 residues. The germline V gene encodes CDR1 SGHNT and CDR2 YYREEE (reference sequence).

J is TRBJ1-2 and V is TRBV5-1; 8 nucleotides agree with TRBD1. Trimming took 0 bases from V and 6 from J; bases not matched to a gene: 4. This CDR3 has 14 residues. Germline CDR1 and CDR2: SGHRS and YFSETQ. DNA of the CDR3: TGCGCCAGCAGCTTGGGGGGGACAGGAGATGGCTACACCTTC. Residues: CASSLGGTGDGYTF.

V is TRBV29-1 and J is TRBJ1-1; D gene uncertain. Trimming took off 1 base at V and 0 bases at J, with 9 bases between the two ends. The CDR3 covers 14 residues. Germline lookup yields CDR1 SQVTM and CDR2 ANQGSEA. CDR3 in DNA: TGCAGCGTTGAAGTCCTGATAATGAACACTGAAGCTTTCTTT. It specifies CSVEVLIMNTEAFF.

The V and J genes are TRBV11-2 and TRBJ1-4, with unresolved D. Per germline, CDR1 SGHAT and CDR2 FQNNGV. V lost 1 base, J lost 15 bases, and 12 bases lay in between. This CDR3 region has 12 residues. This CDR3 is CASSLVRQSLFF. CDR3 in DNA: TGTGCCAGCAGCTTAGTGCGGCAATCGTTGTTTTTT.

This sequence joins TRBV27 and TRBJ1-2; the D gene is possibly TRBD1 (6 bases). The CDR3 spans 18 residues. Germline V CDR1 and CDR2: MNHEY, SMNVEV (reference sequence). Trimming removed 4 bases from V and 5 bases from J, with 26 bases in between. CDR3 in amino acids: CASSWSGRGILVGYGYTF. DNA for the CDR3: TGTGCCAGCAGTTGGTCCGGCAGGGGAATATTGGTAGGATATGGCTACACCTTC.

This clone was counted between two and nine times. The chain joins TRBV9 to TRBJ2-7, with 7 bases aligning to TRBD1. The CDR3 runs 15 residues. CDR1 is SGDLS, CDR2 YYNGEE, per germline. Trimming took 4 bases from V and 3 from J; bases not matched to a gene: 10. The CDR3 reads CASSPRGDRGYEQYF. In nucleotides, the CDR3 is TGTGCCAGCAGCCCTCGTGGGGACAGAGGCTACGAGCAGTACTTC. The whole variable domain, filled in from reference TRBV9 and TRBJ2-7, reads DSGVTQTPKHLITATGQRVTLRCSPRSGDLSVYWYQQSLDQGLQFLIQYYNGEERAKGNILERFSAQQFPDLHSELNLSSLELGDSALYFCASSPRGDRGYEQYFGPGTRLTVT.

This clone was seen a few times. The chain joins TRBV11-2 to TRBJ2-5; TRBD1 or TRBD2 may be the D gene (5 bases each). CDR1 and CDR2 from the germline V gene are SGHAT and FQNNGV. The CDR3 is made up of 15 amino acids. The V gene lost 5 bases and the J gene lost 2 bases, with 15 bases spanning the gap. The CDR3 spells CASSRFRGQQETQYF. CDR3 nucleotide sequence: TGTGCCAGCAGCCGTTTCCGGGGCCAACAAGAGACCCAGTACTTC.

This chain uses TRBV29-1 with TRBJ1-1; D not certain. Trimming stripped 7 bases from V and 0 bases from J, with 12 bases between. The germline CDR1 and CDR2 sequences are SQVTM and ANQGSEA. The CDR3 extends over 13 amino acids. The CDR3 here is CSAPGALNTEAFF. CDR3 sequence (DNA): TGCAGCGCCCCCGGCGCCCTGAACACTGAAGCTTTCTTT.

V gene TRBV5-6 combines with J gene TRBJ1-1; possible D gene TRBD1, 5 bases. Germline V gene sequence: CDR1 SGHDT, CDR2 YYEEEE. Trimming cost V 3 bases and J 0 bases, with 9 bases left between them. This CDR3 is built from 14 residues. CDR3: CASSWGLMNTEAFF. CDR3 DNA: TGTGCCAGCAGCTGGGGACTGATGAACACTGAAGCTTTCTTT.

The J gene is TRBJ1-5, the V gene TRBV30, with D unresolved. Looked up from germline, CDR1 is GTSNPN and CDR2 is SVGIG (reference sequence). This CDR3 is built from 13 residues. V lost 5 bases to trimming and J lost 6 bases, with 14 bases between them. This CDR3 is CAWESGNAQPQHF. In nucleotides, the CDR3 is TGTGCCTGGGAGTCCGGGAACGCTCAGCCCCAGCATTTT.

V is TRBV2 and J is TRBJ2-7; the D is unclear. The CDR3 extends over 13 amino acids. Germline CDR1 is SNHLY and CDR2 is FYNNEI. V was cut by 5 bases and J by 5 bases, with 13 bases left in between. The CDR3 protein is CASSNSPLNEQYF. Written as DNA, the CDR3 is TGTGCCAGCAGTAATTCCCCTCTGAACGAGCAGTACTTC.

This clone has more than one count but fewer than ten. The gene calls are TRBV7-2 and TRBJ2-3; 8 bases map to TRBD1. Unmatched junction bases numbered 4, after V lost 7 bases and J lost 1 base. Germline V gene lookup returns CDR1 SGHTA and CDR2 FQGNSA. CDR3 length equals 14 residues. CDR3 amino acids: CASTETGGTDTQYF. The DNA of the CDR3 is TGTGCCAGCACCGAGACAGGGGGCACAGATACGCAGTATTTT.

V gene TRBV27 combines with J gene TRBJ2-1; possibly TRBD2 for D (6 bases). V dropped 5 bases and J dropped 12 bases, with 20 bases sitting between them. CDR3 length: 14 amino acids. Germline-derived CDR1 and CDR2 are MNHEY and SMNVEV (reference sequence). This CDR3 reads CASSLGRVEGLQFF. The CDR3 DNA reads TGTGCCAGCAGTCTGGGGCGGGTGGAGGGGTTGCAGTTCTTC.

CDR3 in amino acids: CSATSGGTNYNEQFF. The DNA of the CDR3 is TGCAGCGCCACTAGCGGGGGGACCAACTACAATGAGCAGTTCTTC. The rearrangement links TRBV29-1 to TRBJ2-1, with 12 bases aligning to TRBD2. Germline V gene data show CDR1 as SQVTM and CDR2 as ANQGSEA. The J segment lost 3 bases and the V segment lost 7 bases, leaving 7 bases of the junction unmatched. CDR3 length: 15 amino acids.

The chain links TRBV15 to TRBJ1-2; a weak D match, TRBD1 (6 bases). The V end lost 5 bases, the J end lost 5 bases, and 15 bases lay between the germline ends. Germline V gene sequence: CDR1 LNHNV, CDR2 YYDKDF (reference sequence). This CDR3 has 14 residues. Here the CDR3 DNA reads TGTGCCACCAGCCGCGAACGCGGGACATATGGCTACACCTTC. Translation gives CATSRERGTYGYTF.

The J gene is TRBJ2-1, the V gene TRBV27, with D perhaps matching TRBD2 (6 bases). The length of the CDR3 is 16 residues. The germline V and J ends were trimmed by 3 bases and 4 bases, with 16 bases remaining between them. The V gene's germline CDR1 is MNHEY and CDR2 SMNVEV (reference sequence). In nucleotides, the CDR3 is TGTGCCAGCAGTTTTGAGGTCGGGAGTACTTACAATGAGCAGTTCTTC. Encoded protein: CASSFEVGSTYNEQFF.

This chain connects TRBV28 to TRBJ2-7; tentative D call: TRBD1 (6 bases). This CDR3 is 13 amino acids long. The germline V gene encodes CDR1 MDHEN and CDR2 SYDVKM. V was shortened by 7 bases and J by 3 bases, with 13 bases between the two germline ends. The CDR3 bases are TGTGCCAGCAAGACCGACAGGAACTACGAGCAGTACTTC. This sequence encodes CASKTDRNYEQYF.

The chain employs TRBV29-1 and TRBJ1-4, with TRBD1 matching 7 bases. CDR1 and CDR2 (germline): SQVTM, ANQGSEA. The CDR3 runs to 13 residues. V shed 4 bases and J 12 bases; nucleotides not matched to a gene: 11. Here the CDR3 reads CSVAARQGGELFF. CDR3 in DNA: TGCAGCGTTGCCGCCAGACAGGGCGGTGAACTGTTTTTT.

V gene TRBV29-1 combines with J gene TRBJ2-7, with 9 bases lining up with TRBD2. Trimming at V came to 5 bases and at J to 3 bases, leaving 2 bases not matched to a gene. CDR1 and CDR2 from the germline V gene are SQVTM and ANQGSEA. There are 12 residues in the CDR3. The CDR3 nucleotides are TGCAGCGTTACAGCGGGGGGCTACGAGCAGTACTTC. Protein: CSVTAGGYEQYF.

V and J are TRBV6-5 and TRBJ1-1; D is ambiguous. This CDR3 is built from 14 residues. Looked up from germline, CDR1 is MNHEY and CDR2 is SVGAGI. The V end was cut by 8 bases, the J end by 1 base, with 14 bases between. The CDR3, as DNA: TGTGCCAGCGGCCGAGCAGGTGGGAACACTGAAGCTTTCTTT. Its translation: CASGRAGGNTEAFF.

The sample holds a few counts of this clone. The chain employs TRBV12-5 and TRBJ1-1; D is uncertain. This CDR3 comprises 10 residues. Germline V lookup: CDR1 LGHNT, CDR2 FRNRAP. The CDR3 loop is CATAVTEAFF. Written as DNA, the CDR3 is TGTGCCACAGCGGTCACTGAAGCTTTCTTT.

The chain joins TRBV28 to TRBJ1-2; D gene unclear. V gave up 7 bases and J gave up 1 base, with 7 bases separating them. This CDR3 is built from 12 residues. Germline V gene sequence: CDR1 MDHEN, CDR2 SYDVKM. The CDR3 DNA reads TGTGCCAGCAACGTCGGTAACTATGGCTACACCTTC. Translating it yields CASNVGNYGYTF.

This clone appeared a few times. The chain employs TRBV7-2 and TRBJ2-5; D call uncertain. The V gene's germline CDR1 is SGHTA and CDR2 FQGNSA. The ends were cut back, 6 bases at V and 2 bases at J, with 10 bases in the middle. This CDR3 spans 13 amino acids. This CDR3 reads CASRRVRQETQYF. CDR3 sequence (DNA): TGTGCCAGCAGAAGAGTGAGGCAAGAGACCCAGTACTTC.

The CDR3 DNA reads TGTGCCAGCAGTCCAGCGGGACTACATACTAATGAGCAGTTCTTC. This gives the protein CASSPAGLHTNEQFF. The rearrangement joins TRBV7-3 to TRBJ2-1, with 7 bases lining up with TRBD2. The V gene end was trimmed by 6 bases and the J gene end by 7 bases; junction bases not matched to a gene: 12. Germline CDR1 reads SGHTA; CDR2 reads FQGTGA. CDR3 size: 15 residues.

The rearrangement links TRBV2 to TRBJ2-2; tentatively, D is TRBD1 (5 bases). Per the germline V gene, CDR1 is SNHLY and CDR2 is FYNNEI. Trimming removed 4 bases from V and 5 bases from J, with 8 bases in between. The CDR3 extends over 13 amino acids. The CDR3: CASSGQRTGELFF. The CDR3 DNA reads TGTGCCAGCAGTGGACAGCGAACCGGGGAGCTGTTTTTT.

This rearrangement joins TRBV28 to TRBJ2-5; the D is unclear. This CDR3 contains 13 residues. Germline V gene data show CDR1 as MDHEN and CDR2 as SYDVKM. V lost 2 bases and J 2 bases, leaving 6 bases between the germline ends. CDR3 loop: CASSLVSQETQYF. Written as DNA, the CDR3 is TGTGCCAGCAGTTTAGTCAGTCAAGAGACCCAGTACTTC.